These 6 T cell receptor beta chains were sequenced from one sample in a study of shared clonotypes between healthy human individuals. The method was immunoSEQ multiplex PCR; TCRdb's version includes in-frame clones alone and lacks a portion of them. This sample has millions of clones, with approximately 92% found just once. What was sequenced was naive CD4+ T cells sorted from blood. The subset denotes: CD45RA+ positively selected. These receptors were collected from a man between 18 and 35 years old in good health.

The chain employs TRBV21-1 and TRBJ2-5; the D call in the table, TRBD1, was not verified against the DNA. TRBV21-1 is listed as a pseudogene. The CDR3 sequence is 16 residues long. The CDR3 here is CASSKRQDRDQETQYF. The DNA of the CDR3 is TGTGCCAGCAGCAAACGACAGGACAGGGATCAAGAGACCCAGTACTTC.

The chain combines TRBV30 with TRBJ1-4; D possibly corresponds to TRBD1 (5 bases). This CDR3 is 13 amino acids long. From germline, CDR1 is GTSNPN and CDR2 SVGIG (reference sequence). Trimming stripped 2 bases from V and 2 bases from J, with 6 bases between. CDR3 nucleotide sequence: TGTGCCTGGAGTTCAGGGACTAATGAAAAACTGTTTTTT. Translating gives CAWSSGTNEKLFF.

This clone appeared a single time. This CDR3 is also generated by other DNA sequences in the sample. V and J are TRBV19 and TRBJ1-5; 11 positions match TRBD1. The CDR3 is made up of 14 amino acids. Germline V CDR1 and CDR2: LNHDA, SQIVND (reference sequence). Trimming took 4 bases from V and 7 from J; bases not matched to a gene: 3. Here the CDR3 reads CASSTGTGGQPQHF. Here the CDR3 DNA reads TGTGCCAGTAGTACCGGGACAGGGGGACAGCCCCAGCATTTT.

The chain carries TRBV6-1 and TRBJ1-1, with no clear D. V dropped 4 bases and J dropped 4 bases, with 10 bases sitting between them. The CDR3 covers 13 residues. Germline assignment: CDR1 MNHNS and CDR2 SASEGT. CDR3 sequence (DNA): TGTGCCAGCAGTGGGGTCTCAGGCACTGAAGCTTTCTTT. Protein product: CASSGVSGTEAFF.

The V and J genes are TRBV7-9 and TRBJ2-5; 8 nucleotides align to TRBD1. V lost 2 bases to trimming and J lost 4 bases; unmatched junction nucleotides: 9. The germline V gene encodes CDR1 SEHNR and CDR2 FQNEAQ (reference sequence). This CDR3 region has 16 residues. The DNA for the CDR3 is TGTGCCAGCAGCTTAATATGGACAGGGTCGGTAGAGACCCAGTACTTC. Its translation is CASSLIWTGSVETQYF.

The chain employs TRBV7-9 and TRBJ1-2; 7 bases fit TRBD1. CDR3 length equals 14 residues. J was trimmed by 4 bases and V by 8 bases; bases with no gene match: 10. Germline CDR1 is SEHNR and CDR2 is FQNEAQ (reference sequence). The CDR3 sequence is CASLGAGTVYGYTF. The CDR3 nucleotides read TGTGCCAGCTTGGGGGCCGGGACAGTCTATGGCTACACCTTC.